The present T cell receptor beta chain was sequenced within a study of blood T cells in healthy people across ages. With a J-beta primer mix and a sample-barcoded 5' primer, a second PCR ran roughly 7 to 11 cycles. TCRdb analysed the 5' RACE reads with MiXCR anew, one entry per CDR3 protein. The top ten clones hold around 2.1% of a sample with roughly 2 million distinct CDR3 sequences, about 50% of them seen once. The germline V gene has CDR1 WNHNN and CDR2 SYGVQD (reference sequence). V was cut by 0 bases and J by 6 bases, with 8 bases left in between. The CDR3 contains 13 residues. Study-wide findings and caveats: As age increased, TCR beta diversity per million T cells fell in a roughly linear fashion.

Details on this clonotype: Its target is not known.

The receptor's source is a middle-aged woman in good health. Specimen: blood. The chain carries TRBV10-1 and TRBJ1-1; maybe TRBD1 (5 bases). In nucleotides, the CDR3 is TGCGCCAGCAGTGAGTCGGGGGTCCCTGAAGCTTTCTTT. Amino acid sequence: CASSESGVPEAFF.